The clone carrying this T cell receptor (beta chain) came up a few times. The antigen is not known. As part of library construction, unique molecular identifiers were attached to individual cDNA molecules. TCRdb re-called the 5' RACE reads with MiXCR, one entry per CDR3 protein. Here the sample spans approximately 70,000 distinct CDR3 sequences, 10% to 15% being singletons. The data are from a study of early T cells in non-severe SARS-CoV-2 infection. For the study at large: Sequenced material consisted of bulk RNA (from unsorted whole blood), and chains were unpaired.

General study findings and limits: VDJdb matching favored anti-spike CD8 responses, missing private and CD4 specificities.

The CDR3 is 14 amino acids. CDR1 and CDR2 (germline): ENHRY, SYGVKD. Trimming removed 5 bases from V and 0 bases from J, with 10 bases in between. The source material was whole blood, sampled at baseline. This TCR came from an adult who was a healthcare worker with PCR-confirmed SARS-CoV-2 infection or an uninfected control (not recorded which). The donor label of this sample is uncertain. This chain links TRBV10-3 with TRBJ1-1, with D possibly TRBD1 on 5 matching bases. The CDR3 reads CAISIDSMNTEAFF. CDR3 nucleotides: TGTGCCATCAGTATTGACAGCATGAACACTGAAGCTTTCTTT.